These T cell receptor beta chains were read from a single sample in a study of patients and donors after allogeneic stem cell transplantation. Each CDR3 protein is one row after TCRdb ran MiXCR on the RT-PCR reads. The sample has 70,000 to 75,000 distinct CDR3 sequences; around 27% are singletons. The sample was blood, either unsorted or a sorted T cell fraction (not recorded which). Source of these receptors: a human donor who was either an allogeneic HSCT recipient or a stem cell or donor lymphocyte infusion donor (not recorded which). It is not recorded whose cells these are; they may come from a transplant donor. Each CDR3 is given with its conserved first and last residue. D genes are given only for firm matches. Only part of the rows carry a size: once, few, many, or a class if the clone is expanded.

J | V | D | size | CDR3
TRBJ2-7 | TRBV20-1 | . | few | CSAWGTAPYEQYF
TRBJ1-2 | TRBV9 | . | . | CASSRENYGYTF
TRBJ1-1 | TRBV11-3 | . | few | CATERGEDTEAFF
TRBJ1-1 | TRBV24-1 | . | few | CATSDSVNTEAFF
TRBJ1-6 | TRBV5-6 | . | . | CASSLIQRGNSPLHF
TRBJ1-2 | TRBV7-2 | . | few | CASSSDAKFRVSF
TRBJ2-3 | TRBV7-6 | . | . | CASSLVRSTDTQYF
TRBJ1-1 | TRBV12-5 | . | few | CASGQGHTEAFF
TRBJ2-1 | TRBV15 | . | . | CATSRGYNEQFF
TRBJ2-1 | TRBV5-5 | . | . | CASSLGQKYEQFF
TRBJ1-6 | TRBV7-2 | . | few | CASSLVWQHSPLHF
TRBJ2-1 | TRBV11-3 | . | few | CASSLGRLEQFF
TRBJ2-1 | TRBV4-3 | . | few | CASSHVRDSNSYNEQFF
TRBJ2-1 | TRBV27 | TRBD1 | . | CASSFRTGNGEQFF
TRBJ1-5 | TRBV4-1 | TRBD1 | many | CASSQLGQGSNQPQHF
TRBJ2-7 | TRBV6-5 | TRBD1 | . | CASSSTGTGGYEQYF
TRBJ1-2 | TRBV29-1 | . | few | CSAETERIYGYTF
TRBJ1-2 | TRBV9 | . | few | CASSASGAAGYTF
TRBJ2-1 | TRBV30 | TRBD2 | . | CAWNAGASGVQQFF
TRBJ1-5 | TRBV19 | . | few | CASSNSYSNQPQHF
TRBJ1-5 | TRBV12-2 | . | . | CASRLSRDRSNQPQHF
TRBJ2-7 | TRBV14 | . | . | CASSHTGPTYEQYF
TRBJ1-5 | TRBV6-1 | . | few | CASRPLQGRSNQPQHF
TRBJ1-2 | TRBV5-5 | TRBD1 | . | CASSPRPLGQGRYGYTF
TRBJ2-1 | TRBV5-1 | TRBD1 | few | CASREGALSYNEQFF
TRBJ2-2 | TRBV5-4 | TRBD2 | . | CASSLAWLAGVTGELFF
TRBJ2-7 | TRBV20-1 | TRBD2 | . | CSARGTRLYEQYF
TRBJ2-3 | TRBV7-9 | . | few | CASGATGRRADTQYF
TRBJ2-3 | TRBV20-1 | . | . | CSEAPLWGTDTQYF
TRBJ2-7 | TRBV6-1 | . | . | CASSEGSWLYF